This T cell receptor (beta chain) was identified in a study of neoadjuvant nivolumab and ipilimumab in lung cancer. Study-wide results and limits: Only a single major-pathologic-response sample was available for clonality analysis.

CDR1 is SGHAT, CDR2 FQNNGV, per germline. The CDR3 is 14 residues long. The V end lost 2 bases, the J end lost 5 bases, and 10 bases lay between the germline ends. A remark on this clone: Its target is not known.

Assay: immunoSEQ multiplex PCR; the TCRdb copy retains only in-frame clones and omits some. The sample has some 29,000 clones, 83% seen once. The specimen comprised tumor tissue, sampled after neoadjuvant nivolumab, alone or with ipilimumab, at or shortly before surgery. The chain has TRBV11-2 and TRBJ2-1, with TRBD2 as a possible D gene (7 bases). This clonotype was obtained from an adult with non-small cell lung cancer. The CDR3 region has the DNA TGTGCCAGCAGCTTAACGGGGGGCGACAATGAGCAGTTCTTC. This encodes CASSLTGGDNEQFF.